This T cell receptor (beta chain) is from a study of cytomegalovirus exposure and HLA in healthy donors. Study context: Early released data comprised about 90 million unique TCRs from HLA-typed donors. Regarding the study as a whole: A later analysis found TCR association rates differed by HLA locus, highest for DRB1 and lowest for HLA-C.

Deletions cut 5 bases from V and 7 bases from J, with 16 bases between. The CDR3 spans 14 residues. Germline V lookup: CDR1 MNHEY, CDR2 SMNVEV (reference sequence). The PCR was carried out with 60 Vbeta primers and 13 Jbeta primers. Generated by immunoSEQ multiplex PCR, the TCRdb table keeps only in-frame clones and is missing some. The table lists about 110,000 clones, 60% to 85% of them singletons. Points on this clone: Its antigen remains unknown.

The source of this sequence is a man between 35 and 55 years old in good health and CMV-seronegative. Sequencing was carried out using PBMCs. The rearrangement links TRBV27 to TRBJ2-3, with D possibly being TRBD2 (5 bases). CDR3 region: CASSHSDDFYTQYF. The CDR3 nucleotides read TGTGCCAGCAGTCATAGCGACGACTTTTATACGCAGTATTTT.